This is a list of T cell receptor beta chains from one sample in a study of technical replicates of blood from a few donors. The table came from immunoSEQ multiplex PCR; TCRdb's copy has only in-frame clones and leaves some out. The sample yields some 66,000 clones, 98% seen once. Sequenced sample: T cells isolated from PBMCs. The source is a human donor in good health. CDR3s include the opening cysteine and the closing phenylalanine or tryptophan. The D gene is left open where the match is weak. Clone size is given for some rows only: seen once, a few or many times, or a class if the clone is expanded.

j_gene | d_gene | v_gene | abundance | CDR3nt | CDR3aa
TRBJ1-6 | - | TRBV11-3 | - | TGTGCCAGCAGCTTACAGGGAGGTGGTAATTCACCCCTCCACTTT | CASSLQGGGNSPLHF
TRBJ1-2 | TRBD1 | TRBV5-1 | - | TGCGCCAGCAGCTTCCGACAGGGGGTAGATGGCTACACCTTC | CASSFRQGVDGYTF
TRBJ2-2 | - | TRBV7-3 | - | TGTGCCAGCAGCTCCATAAGAACAGAAAACACCGGGGAGCTGTTTTTT | CASSSIRTENTGELFF
TRBJ2-6 | TRBD1 | TRBV11-3 | - | TGTGCCAGCAGACCACAGGGGACTGGGGCCAACGTCCTGACTTTC | CASRPQGTGANVLTF
TRBJ1-2 | - | TRBV19 | - | TGTGCCAGTAGTACCCGACAGGCTGGGGGCTACACCTTC | CASSTRQAGGYTF
TRBJ2-1 | TRBD2 | TRBV10-2 | - | TGCGCCACCACGGGACTAGCGGATTCTAAAGAGCAGTTCTTC | CATTGLADSKEQFF
TRBJ1-1 | TRBD1 | TRBV7-9 | - | TGTGCCAGCAGCCCACAGGGACAGGAAGCTTTCTTT | CASSPQGQEAFF
TRBJ1-4 | TRBD1 | TRBV30 | - | TGTGCCTGGAGGCAAGTCGACAGGGGAGGGAGTGAAAAACTGTTTTTT | CAWRQVDRGGSEKLFF
TRBJ2-2 | - | TRBV6-5 | - | TGTGCCAGCAGTCTGGACAGAGTGAACACCGGGGAGCTGTTTTTT | CASSLDRVNTGELFF
TRBJ2-3 | TRBD1 | TRBV5-1 | once | TGCGCCAGCAGCCACGGACAGGGGGCAGATACGCAGTATTTT | CASSHGQGADTQYF
TRBJ2-7 | TRBD2 | TRBV2 | - | TGTGCCAGCAGTCCGGGACTAGCGTCCCGGGAGCAGTACTTC | CASSPGLASREQYF
TRBJ2-7 | - | TRBV28 | - | TGTGCCAGCAGCCGCCCAGGCCATCTGTATTTC | CASSRPGHLYF